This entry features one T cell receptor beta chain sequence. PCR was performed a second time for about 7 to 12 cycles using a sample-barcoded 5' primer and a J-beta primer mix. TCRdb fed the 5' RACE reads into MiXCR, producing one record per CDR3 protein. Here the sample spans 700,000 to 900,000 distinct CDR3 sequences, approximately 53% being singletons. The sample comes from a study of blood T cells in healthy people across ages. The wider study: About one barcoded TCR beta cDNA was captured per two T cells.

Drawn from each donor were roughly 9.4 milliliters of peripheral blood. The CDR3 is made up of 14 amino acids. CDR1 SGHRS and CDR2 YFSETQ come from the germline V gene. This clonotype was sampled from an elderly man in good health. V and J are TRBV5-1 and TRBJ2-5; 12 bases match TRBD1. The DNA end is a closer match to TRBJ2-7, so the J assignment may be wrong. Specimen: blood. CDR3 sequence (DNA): TGCGCCAGCAGCTCGGGACAGGGGGCTGTCGAGCAGTACTTC. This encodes CASSSGQGAVEQYF.